This paragraph reports one T cell receptor (beta chain). Its antigen is as yet unknown. The record originates from a study of T-cell memory formation after mild COVID-19. Constant-segment primers and 5'RACE yielded cDNA libraries for TCR alpha and TCR beta, each carrying sample barcodes and UMIs. MiXCR, applied by TCRdb to the 5' RACE reads, yields one record per CDR3 protein. The sample gives 300,000 to 350,000 distinct CDR3 sequences, approximately 19% of which show up once; over 20% is in the top ten. Findings of the study overall: Pre-infection memory showed some responding clones, and this suggested that cross-reactive memory joined.

Germline V lookup: CDR1 DFQATT, CDR2 SNEGSKA (reference sequence). J was trimmed by 6 bases and V by 3 bases; bases with no gene match: 2. The CDR3 has 12 residues. The receptor was isolated from a man between 18 and 29 years old who had mild COVID-19 (a few samples of this study predate the infection). Cell type and time point are not known. The sequencing sample was made of PBMCs or a T cell subset sorted from them (not recorded which). The rearrangement links TRBV20-1 to TRBJ2-3; TRBD1 matches 8 bases. CDR3 in amino acids: CSASQGADTQYF. CDR3 nucleotides: TGCAGTGCTAGTCAGGGGGCCGATACGCAGTATTTT.